This T cell receptor (beta chain) derives from a study of vaccination effects on CD4 cells after COVID-19 (dated by TCRdb to about 2022). A note on the overall study: Two doses of either the BNT162b2 or the mRNA-1273 mRNA SARS-CoV-2 vaccine were administered to participants. SARS-CoV-2 spike-specific CD4+ TCR repertoires were compared before and after mRNA vaccination in COVID-19 convalescent patients and in infection-naive vaccine recipients. Altogether, 10 COVID-19 convalescent patients and a handful of SARS-CoV-2-naive healthy vaccine recipients made up the full study. Cultures from other donors in the study were sequenced with the Oncomine TCR Beta short-read assay on an Illumina iSeq 100.

A distance of 15 bases separates the germline ends of V and J, which lose 3 bases and 4 bases respectively. The germline V gene yields KGHSH for CDR1 and LQKENI for CDR2. Including the terminal cysteine and phenylalanine, the CDR3 comprises 15 residues. Only the CDR3 region is kept as DNA, spanning 45 bases read in frame from base 1. Remarks on this clone: The specificity of this receptor is unknown. No much larger clone exists at a distance of one base, and base qualities are not known.

Points the paper makes about the study in general: In healthy vaccine recipients, vaccine-induced clones were almost all SARS-CoV-2 mono-reactive, with only 1 of 255 cross-reactive with common cold coronaviruses. The study was limited by a small number of convalescent patients, and early post-infection timepoints were lacking. Both infection-induced and vaccine-induced clones contracted markedly at late post-vaccination timepoints, which is consistent with waning T cell responses.

To identify antigen-specific CD4+ T cell clonotypes by their expansion, the ViraFEST assay first stimulated PBMC with viral peptide pools and then applied TCR sequencing. After less than 13 days of culture, CD4+ T cells were isolated with the EasySep CD4+ T cell isolation kit. None of the healthy vaccine recipients had a prior SARS-CoV-2 infection, which was confirmed by nucleocapsid antibody tests that came back negative both before and after vaccination. Each well held around 1.9 million PBMC cultured in IMDM containing roughly 5.1% human AB serum, around 10 IU/ml IL-2 and gentamicin, along with 8 to 10 ug/ml peptides. Half of the culture medium was replaced with fresh IL-2-containing medium on days 3 and 7. Each peptide stimulation condition was cultured in triplicate wells unless otherwise noted. PBMC were separated from whole blood using Ficoll-Paque Plus gradient centrifugation and were then either cryopreserved at -140C or used fresh. The overlapping peptide pools covered the spike proteins of SARS-CoV-2 as well as those of the common cold coronaviruses HCoV-NL63, HCoV-OC43 and HCoV-229E. The QIAamp micro DNA kit was used to extract genomic DNA from the cultured CD4+ T cells.

Library preparation was by the immunoSEQ multiplex PCR assay. TCR beta CDR3 sequencing was performed on DNA from the cultured, isolated CD4+ T cells. The paper's processing steps were these. Non-productive TCR sequences were discarded, and reads were trimmed to the CDR3 region, with only CDR3s of 7 or more amino acids retained. The MANAFEST web app was used to pick out antigen-specific clonotypes by comparing their expansion in peptide wells with that in reference cultures. To be called positive, a clone needed expansion at FDR<0.05 compared with the reference and with all other wells, an odds ratio greater than 5, and a frequency greater than 0.1% in two replicate wells. Cross-reactive clonotypes were defined as significantly expanded in SARS-CoV-2 spike wells and in at least one common cold coronavirus spike condition. CDR3 similarity was assessed by Levenshtein distance using the stringdist R package, and unrooted trees were constructed with ape in R 3.6.1. TCRdb stores this immuneACCESS table with in-frame sequences only. Part of the clones is absent; in the studies checked, under half of the shortfall reflects unresolved V genes, and no reason is known for the rest. V, J and clone size were drawn from that table, and D and trimming were deduced from the DNA. This sample gives 62,000 or so clones in total; roughly 80% of them show up just once. The top ten clones comprise over 9% of the sample.

This clonotype was sampled from a human donor who received a COVID-19 vaccine. Specimen: CD4+ T cells from PBMCs cultured with SARS-CoV-2 spike peptides, collected before COVID-19 vaccination. The meaning of the sample's cell subset or site label: SARS-CoV-2 spike overlapping peptide pool stimulation. The sequence is built from TRBV18 and TRBJ2-5; the best D guess is TRBD1, with 5 bases matching. Here the CDR3 is given as CASSPRAGSGETQYF. The DNA reads TGTGCCAGCTCACCCAGGGCAGGGTCGGGAGAGACCCAGTACTTC.